The T cell receptor (beta chain) under discussion was sequenced for a study of blood T cell repertoires in COVID-19. At the level of the study: Sites in the United States, Italy and Spain provided acute and convalescent COVID-19 samples. In each case, the material was cDNA or gDNA derived from T cells, B-cell-depleted T cells, or PBMCs.

Study processing details: Reference gene primer amplification gave estimated nucleated cell counts. TCRdb keeps only in-frame clones here, not all; method: immunoSEQ multiplex PCR. The V and J calls and clone size were taken over from that table, and D and trimming were inferred from the DNA. In the table there are some 140,000 clones, 78% of which are singletons. Trimming stripped 3 bases from V and 1 base from J, with 3 bases between. Germline CDR1 reads SGHAT; CDR2 reads FQDESV (reference sequence). The CDR3 runs to 13 residues. What was sequenced was peripheral blood. This rearrangement joins TRBV11-1 to TRBJ1-4, with D hard to call. This clonotype originated in an elderly man with acute or convalescent COVID-19. The CDR3: CASSFITNEKLFF. The CDR3 DNA reads as TGTGCCAGCAGCTTTATAACTAATGAAAAACTGTTTTTT.